A single T cell receptor (beta chain) is shown here with its context. Its antigen is unidentified. With 1 base removed from V and 7 bases from J, the gap between germline ends came to 17 bases. Germline V CDR1 and CDR2: SEHNR, FQNEAQ (reference sequence). CDR3 length equals 17 residues. The sample originates from a study of Graves' ophthalmopathy and Graves' hyperthyroidism. Moderately to severely active ophthalmopathy under 3 months, CAS at least 3, NOSPECS at least 4. Findings and limits, study-wide: Ophthalmopathy could be told apart from stable hyperthyroidism by a 13-signature model (around 85% sensitivity, 70% to 84% specificity).

Amplified material comprised TCR beta CDR3 regions derived from RNA transcripts. First-round RT-PCR used HTBI primers; second-round multiplex PCR followed. TCRdb passed the multiplex PCR reads through MiXCR, listing each CDR3 protein once. Of approximately 460,000 distinct CDR3 sequences in the sample, about 15% were seen once. This chain links TRBV7-9 with TRBJ1-6; D may be TRBD1 (5 bases). The origin of this receptor is a young woman with Graves' ophthalmopathy. Sample: blood. CDR3 coding DNA: TGTGCCAGCAGCTTAGTGGGGACCCAGACGGGGAATTCACCCCTCCACTTT. Encoded protein: CASSLVGTQTGNSPLHF.